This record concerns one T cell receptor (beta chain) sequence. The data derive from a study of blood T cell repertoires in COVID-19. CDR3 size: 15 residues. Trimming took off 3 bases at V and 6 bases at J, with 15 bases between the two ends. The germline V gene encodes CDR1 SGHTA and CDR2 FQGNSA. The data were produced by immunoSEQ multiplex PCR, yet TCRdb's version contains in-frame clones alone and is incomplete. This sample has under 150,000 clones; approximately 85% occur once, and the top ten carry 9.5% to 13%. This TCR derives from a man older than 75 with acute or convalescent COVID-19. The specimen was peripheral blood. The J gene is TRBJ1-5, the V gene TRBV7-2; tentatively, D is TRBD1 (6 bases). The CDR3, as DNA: TGTGCCAGCAGCTTTGCAGGGGACGCCGGTCAGCCCCAGCATTTT. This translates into CASSFAGDAGQPQHF.